Each of the 10 T cell receptor beta chains below was sequenced from the same sample in a study of blood T cell repertoires in COVID-19. The method was immunoSEQ multiplex PCR; TCRdb's version includes in-frame clones alone and lacks a portion of them. In the table there are 200,000 or so clones, around 86% of which are singletons. Sequences were obtained from PBMCs or T cells enriched from blood (not recorded which). The receptor set was obtained from a man aged 30-40 years in a cohort exposed to, infected with or recovered from COVID-19 (not recorded which).

V gene TRBV3-1 (or the pseudogene TRBV3-2) combines with J gene TRBJ2-7, with D possibly matching TRBD1 (5 bases). This CDR3 region has 15 residues. CDR1 LGHDT and CDR2 YNNKEL come from the germline V gene (reference sequence). V dropped 3 bases and J dropped 3 bases, with 15 bases sitting between them. The CDR3 here is CASSHSAGFIYEQYF. The DNA of the CDR3 is TGTGCCAGCAGCCATTCGGCAGGGTTCATCTACGAGCAGTACTTC.

The CDR3, as DNA: TGTGCCAGCAGTGACTCAGCGGGGGAGAATGAGCAGTTCTTC. Amino acids: CASSDSAGENEQFF. The J gene is TRBJ2-1, the V gene TRBV6-4; 8 bases line up with TRBD2. V shed 0 bases, J shed 7 bases, and the junction held 2 bases outside the gene matches. This CDR3 comprises 14 residues. CDR1 MRHNA and CDR2 SNTAGT come from the germline V gene.

This chain uses TRBV29-1 with TRBJ2-3; the D gene is possibly TRBD2 (5 bases). Trimming shortened V by 1 base and J by 5 bases, and 10 bases separated the two germline ends. There are 13 residues in the CDR3. Per germline, CDR1 SQVTM and CDR2 ANQGSEA. The DNA for the CDR3 is TGCAGCGTTGAAGGCCGTCGGGGAGATACGCAGTATTTT. Its protein is CSVEGRRGDTQYF.

This clone has only one observation. The chain uses TRBV5-1 and TRBJ2-1; the match to TRBD2 covers 10 bases. The germline CDR1 and CDR2 sequences are SGHRS and YFSETQ. CDR3 length: 14 amino acids. Losses at the gene ends were 4 bases for V and 5 bases for J; bases not matched to a gene: 3. CDR3: CASSRTSGNNEQFF. The CDR3 DNA follows: TGCGCCAGCAGCCGGACTAGCGGTAACAATGAGCAGTTCTTC.

The chain carries TRBV19 and TRBJ1-3, with TRBD1 as a possible D gene (5 bases). The CDR3 length is 12 residues. Germline V gene sequence: CDR1 LNHDA, CDR2 SQIVND (reference sequence). The V end was cut by 8 bases, the J end by 4 bases, with 9 bases between. Here the CDR3 DNA reads TGTGCCAGTCGACAGACCGGAAACACCATATATTTT. This sequence encodes CASRQTGNTIYF.

This clone showed up just a few times. The sample contains more than one DNA sequence encoding this CDR3. This chain links TRBV27 with TRBJ1-1; 10 nucleotides match TRBD1. J gave up 1 base and V 5 bases, and 4 bases lay outside the gene matches. The germline gives CDR1 MNHEY, CDR2 SMNVEV (reference sequence). There are 15 residues in the CDR3. Written as DNA, the CDR3 is TGTGCCAGCAGTCTCGGGACAGGGGCGAACACTGAAGCTTTCTTT. It translates to CASSLGTGANTEAFF.

This clone was counted only a few times. This chain joins TRBV27 and TRBJ1-6, with D possibly matching TRBD1 (6 bases). Germline V gene data show CDR1 as MNHEY and CDR2 as SMNVEV (reference sequence). Trimming removed 3 bases from V and 5 bases from J, with 8 bases in between. The CDR3 totals 14 residues. CDR3 nucleotides: TGTGCCAGCAGTTTTGACAGGAATAATTCACCCCTCCACTTT. This sequence encodes CASSFDRNNSPLHF.

The chain employs TRBV11-1 and TRBJ1-4, with D unresolved. Deletions cut 5 bases from V and 0 bases from J, with 13 bases between. CDR1 is SGHAT and CDR2 is FQDESV in the germline V gene (reference sequence). This CDR3 is 16 amino acids long. CDR3 protein: CASSLSSGATNEKLFF. For the CDR3, the DNA is TGTGCCAGCAGCCTTTCGAGCGGTGCAACTAATGAAAAACTGTTTTTT. The variable domain in full, with the rest retrieved from reference TRBV11-1 and TRBJ1-4, is EAEVAQSPRYKITEKSQAVAFWCDPISGHATLYWYRQILGQGPELLVQFQDESVVDDSQLPKDRFSAERLKGVDSTLKIQPAELGDSAMYLCASSLSSGATNEKLFFGSGTQLSVL.

This chain joins TRBV28 and TRBJ2-6; 10 bases are a match to TRBD1. This CDR3 is 17 amino acids long. Trimming cost V 6 bases and J 3 bases; bases outside gene matches: 8. Germline V gene sequence: CDR1 MDHEN, CDR2 SYDVKM. The CDR3 loop reads CASRGTGDWVGANVLTF. The CDR3 nucleotides read TGTGCCAGCAGAGGGACAGGGGATTGGGTTGGGGCCAACGTCCTGACTTTC.

The chain is built from TRBV5-1 and TRBJ2-7, with 10 bases fitting TRBD1. The CDR3 covers 15 residues. Per germline, CDR1 SGHRS and CDR2 YFSETQ. Trimming cost V 0 bases and J 6 bases; bases outside gene matches: 6. The CDR3 region is CASSLVPGQGTEQYF. The CDR3 DNA reads TGCGCCAGCAGCTTGGTCCCGGGACAGGGGACCGAGCAGTACTTC.